These 9 T cell receptor beta chains were sequenced from one sample in a study of cytomegalovirus exposure and HLA in healthy donors. PCR involved 60 Vbeta and 13 Jbeta primers. The assay was immunoSEQ multiplex PCR, and TCRdb's table has in-frame clones only and misses some. Its table records about 77,000 clones. What was sequenced was PBMCs. Receptor source: a man aged 50 to 60 in good health and CMV-seropositive.

V usage is TRBV10-2 and J usage is TRBJ2-3; 9 bases are shared with TRBD1. The CDR3 covers 16 residues. In germline, CDR1 is WSHSY, CDR2 SAAADI. J was trimmed by 2 bases and V by 4 bases; bases with no gene match: 7. The CDR3 is CASSVPGTGSTDTQYF. DNA of the CDR3: TGCGCCAGCAGTGTCCCAGGGACAGGGTCCACAGATACGCAGTATTTT.

The rearrangement joins TRBV19 to TRBJ1-5; no clear D. V lost 4 bases and J lost 2, with 9 bases in between. This CDR3 has 14 amino acids. CDR1 and CDR2 (germline): LNHDA, SQIVND (reference sequence). The CDR3 sequence is CASSRREGNQPQHF. CDR3 DNA: TGTGCCAGTAGTAGGAGGGAAGGCAATCAGCCCCAGCATTTT.

V gene TRBV2 combines with J gene TRBJ1-4; TRBD1 matches at 9 bases. Germline loops: CDR1 SNHLY, CDR2 FYNNEI. Trimming cost V 6 bases and J 7 bases; bases outside gene matches: 6. CDR3 size: 14 residues. CDR3 protein: CASRGGTGFEKLFF. CDR3 coding DNA: TGTGCCAGCAGGGGCGGGACAGGGTTTGAAAAACTGTTTTTT.

This sequence joins TRBV7-9 and TRBJ1-2, with D unclear. Germline V gives CDR1 SEHNR, CDR2 FQNEAQ (reference sequence). V lost 4 bases, J lost 3 bases, and 9 bases lay in between. The CDR3 has 13 amino acids. CDR3 DNA: TGTGCCAGCAGCTCCGCACTCGACTATGGCTACACCTTC. Its translation: CASSSALDYGYTF.

The chain is built from TRBV6-1 and TRBJ2-3; TRBD1 matches at 7 bases. The CDR3 runs 17 residues. The J segment lost 1 base and the V segment lost 0 bases, leaving 7 bases of the junction unmatched. Germline V gene lookup returns CDR1 MNHNS and CDR2 SASEGT. The CDR3 coding sequence is TGTGCCAGCAGTGAAGCGCAGACAGGGTCGGGCACAGATACGCAGTATTTT. Protein product: CASSEAQTGSGTDTQYF.

The V and J genes are TRBV10-2 and TRBJ1-3, with no clear D. This CDR3 has 14 amino acids. CDR1 is WSHSY, CDR2 SAAADI, per germline. V lost 5 bases and J 3 bases, leaving 11 bases between the germline ends. Here the CDR3 reads CASSREAGGNTIYF. CDR3 bases: TGCGCCAGCAGTAGGGAGGCGGGTGGAAACACCATATATTTT.

The rearrangement uses TRBV5-8 and TRBJ1-1; 7 bases are a match to TRBD1. CDR1 SGHTS and CDR2 YDEGEE come from the germline V gene. The CDR3 is 18 amino acids. Unmatched junction bases numbered 16, after V lost 4 bases and J lost 1 base. The CDR3, as DNA: TGTGCCAGCAGCCGGGGACAGCGGACCCCCCTTAGGAACACTGAAGCTTTCTTT. Its protein product is CASSRGQRTPLRNTEAFF.

This sequence joins TRBV27 and TRBJ1-1; D may be TRBD1 (6 bases). CDR1 and CDR2 from the germline V gene are MNHEY and SMNVEV (reference sequence). V lost 8 bases to trimming and J lost 4 bases, with 17 bases between them. There are 14 residues in the CDR3. CDR3 in amino acids: CASGLRGGSTEAFF. Here the CDR3 DNA reads TGTGCCAGCGGTCTCAGAGGGGGAAGCACTGAAGCTTTCTTT.

This sequence joins TRBV7-9 and TRBJ2-6, with a possible D match to TRBD1 (6 bases). Germline CDR1 SEHNR, CDR2 FQNEAQ (reference sequence). The V and J ends lost 5 bases and 4 bases respectively, with 15 bases between them. CDR3 length: 16 residues. As DNA, the CDR3 is TGTGCCAGCAGCGCCTTAACAGGGAGCGGGGCCAACGTCCTGACTTTC. This encodes CASSALTGSGANVLTF.